This passage covers 25 T cell receptor beta chains from one sample sequenced in a study of blood T cells in healthy people across ages. Combining a sample-barcoded 5' primer with a J-beta primer mix, a second PCR ran for about 7 to 11 cycles. Using its own MiXCR run on the 5' RACE reads, TCRdb lists one record per CDR3 protein. The table shows some 1.4 million distinct CDR3 sequences, with 42% occurring only once. Input material: blood. The origin of the receptors is a young woman in good health.

A single count supports this clonotype. At one boundary the junction diverges from the germline segment, which might be a read error. The V call is TRBV6-2 or TRBV6-3, the J call TRBJ2-1; D might be TRBD2 (5 bases). CDR1 and CDR2 from the germline V gene are MNHEY and SVGEGT. The CDR3 consists of 12 residues. CDR3 in amino acids: CASSRGLNGQFF. CDR3 bases: TGTGCCAGCAGCCGGGGTCTAAATGGGCAGTTCTTC.

The chain couples TRBV7-6 to TRBJ1-4; a weak D match, TRBD1 (6 bases). CDR1 and CDR2 from the germline V gene are SGHVS and FNYEAQ. V was trimmed by 4 bases and J by 3 bases, leaving 18 bases between them. The CDR3 spans 17 residues. The CDR3 nucleotides read TGTGCCAGCAGCTCCTCGACAGGACTCTCACCTAATGAAAAACTGTTTTTT. Its protein product is CASSSSTGLSPNEKLFF.

The chain uses TRBV28 and TRBJ1-2; D gene ambiguous. This CDR3 is 11 amino acids long. V lost 7 bases to trimming and J lost 4 bases, with 7 bases between them. CDR1 is MDHEN and CDR2 is SYDVKM in the germline V gene. The CDR3 bases are TGTGCCAGCACCGGCCGCTATGGCTACACCTTC. This gives the protein CASTGRYGYTF.

This clonotype appeared many times. This sequence joins TRBV13 and TRBJ2-7; 10 bases match TRBD2. In germline, CDR1 is PRHDT, CDR2 FYEKMQ (reference sequence). V gave up 4 bases and J gave up 3 bases; unmatched junction bases: 6. CDR3 length: 15 amino acids. CDR3 bases: TGTGCCAGCAGCTGGGAGCTAGCGGGAGTCTACGAGCAGTACTTC. Its translation is CASSWELAGVYEQYF.

This clonotype has only a few counts. This chain connects TRBV7-9 to TRBJ2-3; D not certain. Trimming stripped 1 base from V and 2 bases from J, with 7 bases between. This CDR3 has 14 amino acids. Germline CDR1 SEHNR, CDR2 FQNEAQ (reference sequence). The CDR3 nucleotides read TGTGCCAGCAGCTTAGATATGCCCACAGATACGCAGTATTTT. Translating gives CASSLDMPTDTQYF. Full variable domain (missing parts from reference TRBV7-9 and TRBJ2-3): DTGVSQNPRHKITKRGQNVTFRCDPISEHNRLYWYRQTLGQGPEFLTYFQNEAQLEKSRLLSDRFSAERPKGSFSTLEIQRTEQGDSAMYLCASSLDMPTDTQYFGPGTRLTVL.

The chain uses TRBV5-1 and TRBJ2-5; D is perhaps TRBD1 or TRBD2 (6 bases each). With 0 bases removed from V and 0 bases from J, the gap between germline ends came to 9 bases. The CDR3 length is 15 residues. Looked up from germline, CDR1 is SGHRS and CDR2 is YFSETQ. The CDR3 is CASSLEGGYQETQYF. Here the CDR3 DNA reads TGCGCCAGCAGCTTGGAGGGGGGATACCAAGAGACCCAGTACTTC. The complete variable domain, with remaining parts taken from reference TRBV5-1 and TRBJ2-5, reads KAGVTQTPRYLIKTRGQQVTLSCSPISGHRSVSWYQQTPGQGLQFLFEYFSETQRNKGNFPGRFSGRQFSNSRSEMNVSTLELGDSALYLCASSLEGGYQETQYFGPGTRLLVL.

The chain joins TRBV11-2 to TRBJ2-7; TRBD1 aligns across 7 bases. The end of the DNA fits TRBJ2-4 better, so the J call may be wrong. CDR1 and CDR2 (germline): SGHAT, FQNNGV. This CDR3 comprises 16 residues. Written as DNA, the CDR3 is TGTGCCAGCAGCTTCGCCCGCTCTAGGGGGCAAAACATTCAGTACTTC. Translated: CASSFARSRGQNIQYF.

Comment on this clonotype: This may arise from a read error, as a much more abundant clone is one base away. The rearrangement uses TRBV7-9 and TRBJ2-1, with D perhaps matching TRBD1 or TRBD2 (6 bases each). The J call is doubtful: the DNA matches TRBJ2-7 better. Germline loops: CDR1 SEHNR, CDR2 FQNEAQ (reference sequence). CDR3 length: 15 amino acids. CDR3 sequence (DNA): TGTGCCAGCAGCTTAGTCGGGGGCGTCTACAATGAGCAGTACTTC. Its protein is CASSLVGGVYNEQYF.

The V call is TRBV11-2, the J call TRBJ1-2, with D possibly being TRBD1 (6 bases). In germline, CDR1 is SGHAT, CDR2 FQNNGV. Trimming pared 5 bases from V and 2 bases from J, leaving 18 bases between. The CDR3 sequence is 16 residues long. CDR3 bases: TGTGCCAGCAGCCCGGTACAGGGTGAGGTGAACTATGGCTACACCTTC. Residues: CASSPVQGEVNYGYTF.

This clonotype was counted once. One end of the junction is discordant with germline, which a read error may explain. This chain links TRBV7-2 with TRBJ2-2; D is unresolved. The CDR3 loop spans 13 amino acids. Germline CDR1 and CDR2: SGHTA and FQGNSA. CDR3 in amino acids: CACSLGRTGELFF. In DNA form, the CDR3 reads TGTGCCTGCAGCTTAGGACGTACCGGGGAGCTGTTTTTT.

This clonotype was detected many times. The chain is built from TRBV28 and TRBJ2-7, with unresolved D. Per the germline V gene, CDR1 is MDHEN and CDR2 is SYDVKM. The CDR3 is made up of 14 amino acids. Trimming shortened V by 2 bases and J by 2 bases, and 10 bases separated the two germline ends. DNA for the CDR3: TGTGCCAGCAGTTTAAGGGATGGGACCTACGAGCAGTACTTC. Amino acids: CASSLRDGTYEQYF. Full variable domain (remainder filled in from reference TRBV28 and TRBJ2-7): DVKVTQSSRYLVKRTGEKVFLECVQDMDHENMFWYRQDPGLGLRLIYFSYDVKMKEKGDIPEGYSVSREKKERFSLILESASTNQTSMYLCASSLRDGTYEQYFGPGTRLTVT.

This clonotype showed up just a few times. The chain links TRBV20-1 to TRBJ1-1; D gene unclear. Looked up from germline, CDR1 is DFQATT and CDR2 is SNEGSKA (reference sequence). The V end lost 0 bases, the J end lost 0 bases, and 8 bases lay between the germline ends. The CDR3 runs 14 residues. The CDR3 region is CSARDYGLNTEAFF. The CDR3 nucleotides read TGCAGTGCTAGAGACTACGGGCTGAACACTGAAGCTTTCTTT.

The chain has TRBV5-1 and TRBJ1-2; tentative D call: TRBD1 (5 bases). There are 15 residues in the CDR3. The germline V and J ends were trimmed by 4 bases and 5 bases, with 18 bases remaining between them. Germline V gives CDR1 SGHRS, CDR2 YFSETQ. In DNA form, the CDR3 reads TGCGCCAGCAGCCTCCGGCCGGGGCCTCGGTATGGCTACACCTTC. Its translation is CASSLRPGPRYGYTF.

This clonotype was counted once. The chain links TRBV20-1 to TRBJ2-5, with 15 bases that match TRBD2. This CDR3 has 15 amino acids. The germline CDR1 and CDR2 sequences are DFQATT and SNEGSKA (reference sequence). V shed 6 bases, J shed 1 base, and the junction held 3 bases outside the gene matches. In DNA form, the CDR3 reads TGCAGTGCGGGACTAGCGGGGGGCCTCCAAGAGACCCAGTACTTC. Its translation is CSAGLAGGLQETQYF.

This rearrangement joins TRBV9 to TRBJ2-3; weak D call: TRBD2 (6 bases). This CDR3 contains 17 residues. V was clipped by 1 base and J by 2 bases, with 17 bases between them. CDR1 is SGDLS, CDR2 YYNGEE, per germline. CDR3 in DNA: TGTGCCAGCAGCGTATTGGGCGGGGTCCTACTCACAGATACGCAGTATTTT. Translated: CASSVLGGVLLTDTQYF.

V gene TRBV12-3 or TRBV12-4 combines with J gene TRBJ1-2, with a weak D call TRBD1 (5 bases). V was clipped by 8 bases and J by 12 bases, with 19 bases between them. The length of the CDR3 is 12 residues. In nucleotides, the CDR3 is TGTGCCAGCCCAGAGTTTGCGGGGGATCACACCTTC. This gives the protein CASPEFAGDHTF.

The chain couples TRBV5-1 to TRBJ2-3; D might be TRBD1 (6 bases). The V end was cut by 2 bases, the J end by 5 bases, with 12 bases between. Germline V gives CDR1 SGHRS, CDR2 YFSETQ. This CDR3 is built from 14 residues. CDR3 bases: TGCGCCAGCAGCTTTTTCAGGGGCCGAGATACGCAGTATTTT. It codes for CASSFFRGRDTQYF.

Points on this clonotype: A much larger clone differs by one base, so this may be a read error. This chain links TRBV16 with TRBJ2-1; TRBD1 might be the D (5 bases). V lost 0 bases and J 13 bases, leaving 19 bases between the germline ends. There are 15 residues in the CDR3. Germline CDR1 and CDR2: KGHSY and FQNENV. The CDR3 coding sequence is TGTGCCAGCAGCCAATCGACAGCACCCCAAGAGACCCAGTTCTTC. Translation gives CASSQSTAPQETQFF. Variable domain in full (rest from reference TRBV16 and TRBJ2-1): GEEVAQTPKHLVRGEGQKAKLYCAPIKGHSYVFWYQQVLKNEFKFLISFQNENVFDETGMPKERFSAKCLPNSPCSLEIQATKLEDSAVYFCASSQSTAPQETQFFGPGTRLTVL.

This rearrangement joins TRBV28 to TRBJ2-3, with 10 bases matching TRBD1. V was clipped by 6 bases and J by 4 bases; unmatched bases: 16. CDR3 length: 18 residues. Germline values: CDR1 MDHEN, CDR2 SYDVKM. The CDR3 spells CASSRSAFGTGVADTQYF. In DNA, the CDR3 is TGTGCCAGCAGCCGTTCCGCATTCGGGACAGGGGTGGCAGATACGCAGTATTTT.

The CDR3 is CASSFPPGETQYF. DNA of the CDR3: TGTGCCAGCAGTTTCCCACCCGGGGAGACCCAGTACTTC. This chain links TRBV12-3 or TRBV12-4 with TRBJ2-5; D uncertain. V lost 3 bases to trimming and J lost 5 bases, with 10 bases between them. The CDR3 loop spans 13 amino acids.

J is TRBJ2-7 and V is TRBV30; D is perhaps TRBD1 (5 bases). This CDR3 has 13 residues. V lost 3 bases and J 3 bases, leaving 12 bases between the germline ends. CDR1 and CDR2 (germline): GTSNPN, SVGIG (reference sequence). Here the CDR3 reads CAWSYSQGYEQYF. CDR3 in DNA: TGTGCCTGGAGCTACTCCCAGGGCTACGAGCAGTACTTC.

This clonotype has at least ten counts. V usage is TRBV5-1 and J usage is TRBJ2-7, with a possible D match to TRBD2 (6 bases). Looked up from germline, CDR1 is SGHRS and CDR2 is YFSETQ. CDR3 size: 15 residues. V was clipped by 4 bases and J by 4 bases, with 18 bases between them. CDR3 residues: CASSPGGDFIYEQYF. CDR3 bases: TGCGCCAGCAGCCCAGGCGGGGACTTTATTTACGAGCAGTACTTC.

This chain joins TRBV20-1 and TRBJ2-1; D may be TRBD2 (6 bases). The CDR3 spans 12 residues. CDR1 DFQATT and CDR2 SNEGSKA come from the germline V gene (reference sequence). CDR3 sequence reads: CSVRRGHNEQFF. The CDR3 DNA follows: TGCAGCGTTCGGAGGGGCCACAATGAGCAGTTCTTC.

The sample holds a few counts of this clonotype. This chain links TRBV25-1 with TRBJ2-7, with unresolved D. V shed 3 bases and J shed 3 bases, with 15 bases lying between them. The CDR3 consists of 15 residues. Germline V gives CDR1 MGHDK, CDR2 SYGVNS. CDR3 in DNA: TGTGCCAGCAGTGATGGCAGTCCGGGCCTCTACGAGCAGTACTTC. This translates into CASSDGSPGLYEQYF.

J is TRBJ1-4 and V is TRBV7-9, with D perhaps TRBD1 (6 bases). This CDR3 is 15 amino acids long. Germline V gene data show CDR1 as SEHNR and CDR2 as FQNEAQ (reference sequence). With 4 bases removed from V and 7 bases from J, the gap between germline ends came to 16 bases. The chain's CDR3 is CASSSGQPGGEKLFF. For the CDR3, the DNA is TGTGCCAGCAGCTCCGGACAGCCCGGAGGTGAAAAACTGTTTTTT.